The source of this TCR beta chain is a study of shared clonotypes between healthy human individuals. For this clone: The antigen is unknown.

The CDR3 sequence is 14 residues long. V was shortened by 3 bases and J by 3 bases, with 9 bases between the two germline ends. The germline CDR1 and CDR2 sequences are SGDLS and YYNGEE. Study results and caveats: A generally larger estimated richness was seen in naive subsets than in memory subsets.

The study ran the assay at deep level. The assay was immunoSEQ multiplex PCR, and TCRdb's table has in-frame clones only and misses some. Among 2 million to 2.5 million clones listed, over 90% were seen once. The sample was naive CD4+ T cells from PBMCs. Sample subset: CD45RA+ positively selected. The chain links TRBV9 to TRBJ1-4, with a possible D match to TRBD1 (5 bases). This receptor was taken from a man between 18 and 35 years old in good health. Some clones in this sample may be carry-over from other donors' samples. The CDR3 region has the DNA TGTGCCAGCAGCGGAGGGGTCGCTAATGAAAAACTGTTTTTT. Residues: CASSGGVANEKLFF.